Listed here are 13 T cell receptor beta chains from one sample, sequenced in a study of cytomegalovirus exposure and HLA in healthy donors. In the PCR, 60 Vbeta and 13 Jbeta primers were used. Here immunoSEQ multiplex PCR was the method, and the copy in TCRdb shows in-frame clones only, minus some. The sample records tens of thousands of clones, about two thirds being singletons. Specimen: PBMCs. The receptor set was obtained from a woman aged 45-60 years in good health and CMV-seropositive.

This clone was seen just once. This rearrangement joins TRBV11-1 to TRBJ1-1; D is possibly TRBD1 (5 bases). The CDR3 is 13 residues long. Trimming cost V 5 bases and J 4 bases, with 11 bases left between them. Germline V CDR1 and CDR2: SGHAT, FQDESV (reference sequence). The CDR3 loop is CASSREQGTEAFF. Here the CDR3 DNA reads TGTGCCAGCAGCCGCGAGCAGGGCACTGAAGCTTTCTTT.

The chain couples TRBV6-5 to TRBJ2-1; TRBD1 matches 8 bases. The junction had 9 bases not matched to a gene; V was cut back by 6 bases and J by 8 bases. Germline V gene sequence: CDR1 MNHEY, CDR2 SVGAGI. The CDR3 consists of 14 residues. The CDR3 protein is CASSPGWTGYEQFF. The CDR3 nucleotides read TGTGCCAGCAGCCCCGGCTGGACAGGGTATGAGCAGTTCTTC.

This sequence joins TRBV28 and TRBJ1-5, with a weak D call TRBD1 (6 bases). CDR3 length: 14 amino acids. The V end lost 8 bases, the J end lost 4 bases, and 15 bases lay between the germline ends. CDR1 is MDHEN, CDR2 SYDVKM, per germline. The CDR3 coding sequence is TGTGCCAGCCTCATTGGACAGAGAAATCAGCCCCAGCATTTT. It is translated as CASLIGQRNQPQHF.

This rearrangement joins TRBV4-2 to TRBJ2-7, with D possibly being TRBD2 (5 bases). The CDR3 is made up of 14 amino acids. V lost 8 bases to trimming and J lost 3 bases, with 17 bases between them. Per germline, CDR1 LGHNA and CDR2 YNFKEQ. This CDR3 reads CASAREGGLYEQYF. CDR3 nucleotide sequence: TGTGCCAGCGCACGAGAGGGTGGACTCTACGAGCAGTACTTC.

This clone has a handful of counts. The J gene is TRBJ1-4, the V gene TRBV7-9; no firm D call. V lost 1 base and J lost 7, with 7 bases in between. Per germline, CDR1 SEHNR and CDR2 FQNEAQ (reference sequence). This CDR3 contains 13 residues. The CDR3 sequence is CASSLDDTEKLFF. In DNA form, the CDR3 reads TGTGCCAGCAGCTTAGATGACACTGAAAAACTGTTTTTT.

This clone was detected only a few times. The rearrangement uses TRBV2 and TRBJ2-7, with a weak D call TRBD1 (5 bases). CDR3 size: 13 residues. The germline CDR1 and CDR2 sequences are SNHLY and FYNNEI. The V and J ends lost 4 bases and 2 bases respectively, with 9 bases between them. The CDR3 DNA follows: TGTGCCAGCAGTGGACAGACCACCTACGAGCAGTACTTC. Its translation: CASSGQTTYEQYF.

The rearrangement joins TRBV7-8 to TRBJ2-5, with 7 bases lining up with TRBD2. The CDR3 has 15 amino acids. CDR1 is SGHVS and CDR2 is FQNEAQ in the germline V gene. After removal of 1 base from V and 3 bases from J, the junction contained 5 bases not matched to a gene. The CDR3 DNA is TGTGCCAGCAGCTTAGGAATTGCGGGGGAAGAGACCCAGTACTTC. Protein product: CASSLGIAGEETQYF.

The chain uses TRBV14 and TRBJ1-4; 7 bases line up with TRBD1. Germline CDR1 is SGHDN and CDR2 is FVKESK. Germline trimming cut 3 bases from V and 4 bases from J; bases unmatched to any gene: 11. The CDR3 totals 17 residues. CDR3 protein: CASSHQSTTGFNEKLFF. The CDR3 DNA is TGTGCCAGCAGCCATCAGTCCACGACAGGGTTTAATGAAAAACTGTTTTTT.

Written as DNA, the CDR3 is TGTGCCAGCAGCTTAACCCCCCTGAGGAGCTCCTACAATGAGCAGTTCTTC. Its protein product is CASSLTPLRSSYNEQFF. The chain combines TRBV7-9 with TRBJ2-1; no clear D gene. The CDR3 runs to 17 residues. Trimming pared 2 bases from V and 0 bases from J, leaving 14 bases between. Germline V gene lookup returns CDR1 SEHNR and CDR2 FQNEAQ (reference sequence). The full variable domain, rest sourced from reference TRBV7-9 and TRBJ2-1, is DTGVSQNPRHKITKRGQNVTFRCDPISEHNRLYWYRQTLGQGPEFLTYFQNEAQLEKSRLLSDRFSAERPKGSFSTLEIQRTEQGDSAMYLCASSLTPLRSSYNEQFFGPGTRLTVL.

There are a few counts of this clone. CDR3 protein: CASSLELQAEKLFF. As DNA, the CDR3 is TGTGCCAGCAGCTTAGAATTACAGGCTGAAAAACTGTTTTTT. The rearrangement links TRBV7-9 to TRBJ1-4; tentative D call: TRBD1 (5 bases). Trimming left V 1 base short and J 7 bases short, with 10 bases between. CDR1 SEHNR and CDR2 FQNEAQ come from the germline V gene (reference sequence). This CDR3 has 14 residues.

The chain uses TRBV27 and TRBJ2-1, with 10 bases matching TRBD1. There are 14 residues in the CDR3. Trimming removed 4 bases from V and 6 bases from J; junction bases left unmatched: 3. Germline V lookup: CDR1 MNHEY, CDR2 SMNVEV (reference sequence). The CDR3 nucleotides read TGTGCCAGCAGTTCCGGGACAGGGGCCAATGAGCAGTTCTTC. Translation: CASSSGTGANEQFF.

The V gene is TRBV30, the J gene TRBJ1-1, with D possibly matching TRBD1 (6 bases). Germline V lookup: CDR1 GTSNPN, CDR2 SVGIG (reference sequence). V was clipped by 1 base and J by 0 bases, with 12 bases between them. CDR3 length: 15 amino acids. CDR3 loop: CAWSGGKGVNTEAFF. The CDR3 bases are TGTGCCTGGAGTGGGGGTAAGGGGGTGAACACTGAAGCTTTCTTT.

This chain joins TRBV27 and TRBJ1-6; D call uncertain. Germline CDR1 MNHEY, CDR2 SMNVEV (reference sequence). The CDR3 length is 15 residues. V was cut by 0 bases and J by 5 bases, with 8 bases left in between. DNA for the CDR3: TGTGCCAGCAGTTTATCGGGAGAGGATAATTCACCCCTCCACTTT. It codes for CASSLSGEDNSPLHF.